Listed below are T cell receptor beta chains from one sample, sequenced in a study of T-cell memory formation after mild COVID-19. TCRdb re-derived calls from the 5' RACE reads in MiXCR, one entry per CDR3 protein. The table records roughly 200,000 distinct CDR3 sequences, about a fifth of them present only once. Material: PBMCs or a T cell subset sorted from them (not recorded which). All receptors derive from an adult woman who had mild COVID-19 (a few samples of this study predate the infection). Cell type and time point are not known. CDR3s include the opening cysteine and the closing phenylalanine or tryptophan. D genes are given only for firm matches. A row's size may be missing; if present it is once, few, many or a size class.

>.|TRBV27|many|TRBJ2-7
CASKGRQGTYEQYF
TGTGCCAGCAAGGGCAGACAAGGAACATACGAGCAGTACTTC
>.|TRBV6-5|few|TRBJ1-2
CASSYLAGPLTGSEEGYTF
TGTGCCAGCAGTTACCTTGCGGGCCCGCTGACAGGCAGCGAGGAGGGCTACACCTTC
>.|TRBV7-2|.|TRBJ1-2
CASSPPGKGGYTF
TGTGCCAGCAGCCCCCCGGGGAAGGGTGGCTACACCTTC
>TRBD1|TRBV15|.|TRBJ1-1
CATSRGTGVTEAFF
TGTGCCACCAGCAGAGGTACAGGGGTAACTGAAGCTTTCTTT
>.|TRBV4-3|.|TRBJ1-1
CASGQSPNAEAFF
TGCGCCAGCGGGCAGAGCCCGAATGCTGAAGCTTTCTTT
>TRBD1|TRBV9|.|TRBJ2-5
CASSSRGQRETQYF
TGTGCCAGCAGCAGCCGGGGACAGAGGGAGACCCAGTACTTC
>TRBD1|TRBV7-8|few|TRBJ2-6
CASSLVGQGAGANVLTF
TGTGCCAGCAGCTTAGTAGGACAGGGCGCTGGGGCCAACGTCCTGACTTTC
>TRBD2|TRBV6-4|few|TRBJ2-3
CASSDSTSGGGTDTQYF
TGTGCCAGCAGTGACTCGACTAGCGGGGGGGGCACAGATACGCAGTATTTT
>.|TRBV5-5|few|TRBJ1-1
CASSLVQGSNTEAFF
TGTGCCAGCAGCTTGGTTCAGGGCTCGAACACTGAAGCTTTCTTT
>TRBD2|TRBV19|.|TRBJ2-5
CASSMAGGQETQYF
TGTGCCAGTAGTATGGCGGGGGGACAAGAGACCCAGTACTTC
>TRBD2|TRBV5-1|few|TRBJ2-3
CASSLTSGGSTDTQYF
TGCGCCAGCAGCCTTACTAGCGGGGGTAGCACAGATACGCAGTATTTT
>.|TRBV7-9|few|TRBJ2-2
CASSRDYTGELFF
TGTGCCAGCAGCCGCGACTACACCGGGGAGCTGTTTTTT
>TRBD1|TRBV9|.|TRBJ1-2
CASSQTGRPHYGYTF
TGTGCCAGCAGCCAGACAGGGAGACCGCACTATGGCTACACCTTC
>.|TRBV25-1|.|TRBJ2-1
CASSEKGSASGNEQFF
TGTGCCAGCAGTGAAAAAGGATCCGCGAGTGGGAATGAGCAGTTCTTC
>TRBD1|TRBV24-1|.|TRBJ2-5
CATSDSPRDSLGETQYF
TGTGCCACCAGTGATTCCCCCCGGGACAGCCTTGGGGAGACCCAGTACTTC
>TRBD2|TRBV29-1|.|TRBJ2-1
CSVEGGREGPLNEQFF
TGCAGCGTGGAAGGAGGGCGGGAGGGACCTTTAAATGAGCAGTTCTTC
>.|TRBV27|.|TRBJ1-3
CASSLSAFSGNTIYF
TGTGCCAGCAGTTTATCGGCGTTCTCTGGAAACACCATATATTTT
>.|TRBV12-3/TRBV12-4|few|TRBJ2-3
CASRWSTDTQYF
TGTGCCAGTCGATGGAGCACAGATACGCAGTATTTT
>.|TRBV7-9|.|TRBJ1-1
CASSPRTEVSTEAFF
TGTGCCAGCAGCCCGCGTACAGAGGTGAGCACTGAAGCTTTCTTT
>TRBD1|TRBV27|few|TRBJ1-1
CASRERTGNMNTEAFF
TGTGCCAGCAGAGAACGGACAGGGAACATGAACACTGAAGCTTTCTTT
>.|TRBV7-2|few|TRBJ1-5
CASSLEGKGSNQPQHF
TGTGCCAGCAGCTTAGAGGGAAAGGGTAGCAATCAGCCCCAGCATTTT
>TRBD1|TRBV9|.|TRBJ2-2
CASSAPGTVTNTGELFF
TGTGCCAGCAGCGCCCCCGGGACAGTGACGAACACCGGGGAGCTGTTTTTT
>.|TRBV11-2|.|TRBJ2-5
CASSFNGGETQYF
TGTGCCAGCAGCTTTAACGGTGGAGAGACCCAGTACTTC
>.|TRBV27|many|TRBJ2-5
CASSLSGGLLGETQYF
TGTGCCAGCAGTTTGAGCGGAGGGTTATTGGGAGAGACCCAGTACTTC
>TRBD1|TRBV6-5|.|TRBJ1-4
CASSYSAGGVEKLFF
TGTGCCAGCAGTTACTCGGCAGGGGGTGTTGAAAAACTGTTTTTT
>TRBD1|TRBV29-1|few|TRBJ2-7
CSVDGQGASEQYF
TGCAGCGTTGACGGACAGGGGGCGTCCGAGCAGTACTTC
>TRBD2|TRBV4-1|few|TRBJ2-5
CASSQDPAGKETQYF
TGCGCCAGCAGCCAAGATCCAGCGGGGAAAGAGACCCAGTACTTC